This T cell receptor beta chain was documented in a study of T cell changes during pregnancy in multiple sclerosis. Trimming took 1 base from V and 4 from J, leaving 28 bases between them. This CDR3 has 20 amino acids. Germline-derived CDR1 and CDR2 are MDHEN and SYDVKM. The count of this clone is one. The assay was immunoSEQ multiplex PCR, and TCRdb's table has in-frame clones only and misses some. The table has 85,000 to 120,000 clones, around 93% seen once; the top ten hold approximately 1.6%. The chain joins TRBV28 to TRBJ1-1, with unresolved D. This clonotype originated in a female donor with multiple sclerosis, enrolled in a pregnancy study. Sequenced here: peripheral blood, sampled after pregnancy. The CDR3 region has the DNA TGTGCCAGCAGTTTATTTGAATCCCCTACACTTTCCCGGCAGGCCACTGAAGCTTTCTTT. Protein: CASSLFESPTLSRQATEAFF.